These 4 T cell receptor delta chains originate from one sample sequenced in a study of γδ T cells in repeated Plasmodium falciparum infection. Vgamma9/Vdelta2+ and Vdelta2-negative gammadelta T cells were flow-sorted from PBMC for bulk sequencing. TCRdb re-called the multiplex PCR reads through CATT. Counted here are around 82,000 delta-chain clones, approximately 1.5% occurring once; the ten biggest clones make up 7% to 9.5%. The sequencing sample was made of gamma-delta T cells from blood. The source is a pool of human donors (malaria-infected and uninfected, not separated).

The sample holds a few counts of this clone. Since a far larger clone is one base different, this is likely a read error. The identical CDR3 is also encoded by other nucleotide sequences in the sample. The chain has TRDV1 and TRDJ1, with 7 bases identical to TRDD3. V was pared by 0 bases and J by 7 bases, with 26 bases of the junction left unmatched. The CDR3 runs to 21 residues. Germline V gene data show CDR1 as TSWWSYY and CDR2 as QGS. The DNA for the CDR3 is TGTGCTCTTGGGGAACTAGAACCCCTCGCCTGTACCCTGGCTGGGGGGCCTAAACTCATCTTT. It codes for CALGELEPLACTLAGGPKLIF.

This clone turned up a few times. For this DNA, TCRdb reports the protein of a much larger clone, which diverges at residue 4, most likely from a read error; the protein presented here is translated directly from the DNA. This chain joins TRDV2 and TRDJ3, with 11 bases identical to TRDD3. The J gene comes from matching the DNA to germline here; TCRdb lacks it. CDR3 length equals 19 residues. CDR1 GEAIGNYY and CDR2 EKD come from the germline V gene. The CDR3, as DNA: TGTGCCTGTGGCACCGTACTGGGGGATAGCTCCTGGGACACCCGACAGATGTTTTTC. Its protein product is CACGTVLGDSSWDTRQMFF.

With respect to this clone: A far larger clone is off by one base, so a read error is likely. This CDR3 is also generated by other DNA sequences in the sample. The J gene has no call, while the V gene is TRDV1; the table gives TRDD3 as D, unverified against the DNA. CDR1 is TSWWSYY, CDR2 QGS, per germline. CDR3 length: 17 residues. This chain's CDR3 is CALGELSGIPFTDKLIF. The DNA of the CDR3 is TGTGCTCTTGGGGAACTTTCGGGGATACCCTTCACCGATAAACTCATCTTC.

A few counts support this clone. This likely traces to a read error, being one base from a far larger clone. This CDR3 is also generated by other DNA sequences in the sample. The V gene is TRDV3, the J gene TRDJ1; no clear D. Germline-derived CDR1 and CDR2 are TVYSNPD and GDNSRS (reference sequence). This CDR3 spans 21 amino acids. As DNA, the CDR3 is TGTGCCTTTACCCTGGTTGGTGGCCTTTCCCCCCTAAACTTTAGCACCGACAAACTCATCTTT. This sequence encodes CAFTLVGGLSPLNFSTDKLIF.